The 20 T cell receptor beta chains given below trace back to one sample, sequenced in a study of shared clonotypes between healthy human individuals. Naive CD8 cells lacked CD45RO, underwent positive selection for CCR7 and left out terminally differentiated effector memory CD45RA+ cells. Only in-frame clones appear in the TCRdb table, and some are missing; sequencing was by immunoSEQ multiplex PCR. In the table there are some 2,000,000 clones, roughly 95% of which are singletons. The sequenced sample consisted of naive CD8+ T cells sorted from blood. The receptors derive from a man aged 18 to 30 in good health.

The sample holds one count of this clone. The chain carries TRBV7-9 and TRBJ1-2; D unresolved. The CDR3 is made up of 12 amino acids. Germline CDR1 SEHNR, CDR2 FQNEAQ (reference sequence). V lost 4 bases and J lost 4, with 7 bases in between. CDR3 DNA sequence: TGTGCCAGCAGCTCAGGACGCTATGGCTACACCTTC. Protein sequence: CASSSGRYGYTF.

This clone showed up just once. The V gene is TRBV6-1, the J gene TRBJ2-6; a possible D gene is TRBD1 (6 bases). In germline, CDR1 is MNHNS, CDR2 SASEGT. The CDR3 runs to 18 residues. Trimming left V 3 bases short and J 0 bases short, with 15 bases between. The DNA of the CDR3 is TGTGCCAGCAGTGACCACTGGACAGCCTACTCTGGGGCCAACGTCCTGACTTTC. It specifies CASSDHWTAYSGANVLTF.

The V gene is TRBV4-1, the J gene TRBJ1-4, with 7 nucleotides matching TRBD1. From germline, CDR1 is MGHRA and CDR2 YSYEKL. J gave up 8 bases and V 3 bases, and 12 bases lay outside the gene matches. CDR3 length equals 16 residues. CDR3 protein: CASSQSDREGREKLFF. CDR3 in DNA: TGCGCCAGCAGCCAGAGTGACAGGGAAGGAAGGGAAAAACTGTTTTTT.

The chain combines TRBV4-1 with TRBJ1-2; no reliable D call. The CDR3 extends over 17 amino acids. V was pared by 1 base and J by 0 bases, with 15 bases between. CDR1 is MGHRA, CDR2 YSYEKL, per germline. CDR3 region: CASSQGHGLEANYGYTF. Written as DNA, the CDR3 is TGCGCCAGCAGCCAAGGTCATGGATTAGAAGCTAACTATGGCTACACCTTC.

The chain uses TRBV13 and TRBJ2-7; 8 bases agree with TRBD1. In germline, CDR1 is PRHDT, CDR2 FYEKMQ (reference sequence). The V segment lost 5 bases and the J segment 3 bases; nucleotides outside the gene matches: 9. This CDR3 contains 15 residues. For the CDR3, the DNA is TGTGCCAGCAGCACACAGGGACAGGCCCACTACGAGCAGTACTTC. Protein sequence: CASSTQGQAHYEQYF.

The rearrangement uses TRBV4-3 and TRBJ2-7; TRBD1 is a possible D gene (6 bases). V lost 0 bases and J lost 3, with 12 bases in between. CDR3 length: 15 residues. Germline lookup yields CDR1 LGHNA and CDR2 YSLEER. The CDR3 reads CASSQDWLGGYEQYF. The CDR3 nucleotides are TGCGCCAGCAGCCAAGATTGGCTAGGGGGCTACGAGCAGTACTTC.

The V gene is TRBV4-3, the J gene TRBJ1-5; D remains unclear. Per germline, CDR1 LGHNA and CDR2 YSLEER. V was trimmed by 0 bases and J by 9 bases, leaving 24 bases between them. The CDR3 is 18 amino acids. The CDR3 DNA sequence: TGCGCCAGCAGCCAAGATATTACGTCTGCGAGTCTATTGGGGCCCCAGCATTTT. Residues: CASSQDITSASLLGPQHF.

In DNA form, the CDR3 reads TGCGCCAGCAGCTACAAACAGAGTCAGAGCTCCTACGAGCAGTACTTC. Its translation: CASSYKQSQSSYEQYF. V is TRBV4-1 and J is TRBJ2-7; D not certain. There are 16 residues in the CDR3. V lost 5 bases and J lost 0, with 17 bases in between. Germline V lookup: CDR1 MGHRA, CDR2 YSYEKL.

This clone was recorded once. This chain links TRBV5-1 with TRBJ2-2, with TRBD1 identical over 8 bases. Germline trimming cut 5 bases from V and 1 base from J; bases unmatched to any gene: 4. CDR3 length equals 15 residues. Germline assignment: CDR1 SGHRS and CDR2 YFSETQ. The CDR3 nucleotides are TGCGCCAGCAGTCATGGGACAGGGAACACCGGGGAGCTGTTTTTT. Protein: CASSHGTGNTGELFF.

The V call is TRBV5-1, the J call TRBJ2-3; 9 nucleotides agree with TRBD2. J gave up 5 bases and V 0 bases, and 10 bases lay outside the gene matches. Germline V gene sequence: CDR1 SGHRS, CDR2 YFSETQ. The CDR3 length is 17 residues. CDR3 coding DNA: TGCGCCAGCAGCTTGGAGCCCGCGGGGGGGCTCGGAGATACGCAGTATTTT. Amino acids: CASSLEPAGGLGDTQYF.

The V gene is TRBV4-1, the J gene TRBJ2-7; 7 positions agree with TRBD2. Germline V gene sequence: CDR1 MGHRA, CDR2 YSYEKL. The V gene end was trimmed by 1 base and the J gene end by 5 bases; junction bases not matched to a gene: 8. The CDR3 has 15 amino acids. The CDR3 sequence: CASSQALKRGHEQYF. DNA for the CDR3: TGCGCCAGCAGCCAAGCCCTCAAGCGGGGCCACGAGCAGTACTTC.

This clone occurred a few times. This chain connects TRBV7-9 to TRBJ1-1; no reliable D call. Per the germline V gene, CDR1 is SEHNR and CDR2 is FQNEAQ (reference sequence). The V end was cut by 4 bases, the J end by 3 bases, with 3 bases between. The CDR3 consists of 11 residues. As DNA, the CDR3 is TGTGCCAGCAGCTATCACACTGAAGCTTTCTTT. Residues: CASSYHTEAFF.

The chain employs TRBV5-4 and TRBJ2-1; 13 positions match TRBD2. V gave up 0 bases and J gave up 3 bases; unmatched junction bases: 6. Germline V gives CDR1 SGHNT, CDR2 YYREEE (reference sequence). This CDR3 has 18 residues. The CDR3 is CASSLGLAGGSGYNEQFF. The CDR3 nucleotides are TGTGCCAGCAGCTTGGGACTAGCGGGGGGTTCAGGCTACAATGAGCAGTTCTTC.

Comment on this clone: Different DNA sequences within this sample yield the same CDR3. The chain joins TRBV2 to TRBJ2-7; TRBD1 aligns across 9 bases. This CDR3 spans 13 amino acids. Germline CDR1 is SNHLY and CDR2 is FYNNEI. V gave up 6 bases and J gave up 4 bases; unmatched junction bases: 4. As DNA, the CDR3 is TGTGCCAGCAGCTACGGACAGGGGTACGAGCAGTACTTC. Translation: CASSYGQGYEQYF.

This chain uses TRBV7-3 with TRBJ2-5, with D perhaps matching TRBD2 (7 bases). V was cut by 2 bases and J by 4 bases, with 11 bases left in between. This CDR3 is 14 amino acids long. The germline CDR1 and CDR2 sequences are SGHTA and FQGTGA. The chain's CDR3 is CASSLAGAGETQYF. CDR3 in DNA: TGTGCCAGCAGCTTAGCGGGGGCGGGAGAGACCCAGTACTTC.

The J gene is TRBJ2-7, the V gene TRBV27; unclear D gene. From germline, CDR1 is MNHEY and CDR2 SMNVEV (reference sequence). Between the trimmed V and J ends, which lost 6 bases and 2 bases, there was a span of 14 bases. CDR3 length equals 14 residues. The DNA for the CDR3 is TGTGCCAGCAGGGTGGTGTCCCTACCCTACGAGCAGTACTTC. It specifies CASRVVSLPYEQYF.

The chain carries TRBV6-1 and TRBJ2-7, with unresolved D. This CDR3 has 14 amino acids. CDR1 and CDR2 (germline): MNHNS, SASEGT. The V end lost 5 bases, the J end lost 3 bases, and 14 bases lay between the germline ends. CDR3 nucleotides: TGTGCCAGCAGTCCTGACCGGTCATACTACGAGCAGTACTTC. This encodes CASSPDRSYYEQYF.

The gene calls are TRBV7-6 and TRBJ2-5; TRBD2 aligns across 10 bases. Germline V CDR1 and CDR2: SGHVS, FNYEAQ. The ends lost 1 base at V and 5 bases at J; junction bases unmatched: 13. The CDR3 sequence is 18 residues long. This chain's CDR3 is CASSLGVISGGASETQYF. For the CDR3, the DNA is TGTGCCAGCAGCTTAGGTGTAATCAGCGGGGGGGCCTCCGAGACCCAGTACTTC.

This clone was counted a single time. This CDR3 is also generated by other DNA sequences in the sample. The V gene is TRBV27, the J gene TRBJ1-6, with 7 positions matching TRBD1. The CDR3 covers 14 residues. Germline V gene data show CDR1 as MNHEY and CDR2 as SMNVEV (reference sequence). Losses at the gene ends were 6 bases for V and 7 bases for J; bases not matched to a gene: 6. The CDR3 loop reads CASSRQGPNSPLHF. The CDR3 nucleotides are TGTGCCAGCAGCCGACAGGGCCCAAATTCACCCCTCCACTTT.

In regard to this clone: The same CDR3 can be traced to other DNA sequences in this sample. The chain is built from TRBV7-2 and TRBJ1-5, with D possibly matching TRBD1 (6 bases). The V gene lost 5 bases and the J gene lost 3 bases, with 11 bases spanning the gap. The CDR3 consists of 14 residues. The germline V gene encodes CDR1 SGHTA and CDR2 FQGNSA. Here the CDR3 reads CASSPDRYNQPQHF. The CDR3, as DNA: TGTGCCAGCAGCCCCGACAGGTACAATCAGCCCCAGCATTTT.